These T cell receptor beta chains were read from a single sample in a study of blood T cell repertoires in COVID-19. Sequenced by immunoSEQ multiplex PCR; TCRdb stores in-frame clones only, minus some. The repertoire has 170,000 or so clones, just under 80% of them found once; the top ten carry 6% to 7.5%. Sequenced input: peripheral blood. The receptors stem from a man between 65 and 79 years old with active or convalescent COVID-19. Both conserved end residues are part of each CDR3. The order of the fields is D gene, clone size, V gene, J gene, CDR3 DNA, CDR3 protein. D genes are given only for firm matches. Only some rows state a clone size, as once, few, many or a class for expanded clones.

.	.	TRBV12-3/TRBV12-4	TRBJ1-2	TGTGCCAGCAGTTTAGTGCATGGCGGCTACACCTTC	CASSLVHGGYTF
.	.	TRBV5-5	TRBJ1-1	TGTGCCAGCAGCCAGGGGAGCACTGAAGCTTTCTTT	CASSQGSTEAFF
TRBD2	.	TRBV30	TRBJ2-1	TGTGCCTGGCGGACTAGCGGGGGGCTACAGTTCTTC	CAWRTSGGLQFF
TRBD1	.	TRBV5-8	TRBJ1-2	TGTGCCAGCAACACTGGACAGGGGGCCTATGGCTACACCTTC	CASNTGQGAYGYTF
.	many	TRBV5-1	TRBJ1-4	TGCGCCAGCAGCTTAGCAGGGTCAACTAATGAAAAACTGTTTTTT	CASSLAGSTNEKLFF
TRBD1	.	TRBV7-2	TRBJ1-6	TGTGCCAGCAGCCCCAGGACAGGGGAGACACCCCTCCACTTT	CASSPRTGETPLHF
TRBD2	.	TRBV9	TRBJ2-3	TGTGCCAGCAGCGAGAGGAGTTCGGGGGGGCCCGCAGATACGCAGTATTTT	CASSERSSGGPADTQYF
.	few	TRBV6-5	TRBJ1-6	TGTGCCAGCAGTCCCGGACGGAGGAATTCACCCCTCCACTTT	CASSPGRRNSPLHF
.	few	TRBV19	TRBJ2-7	TGTGCCAGTAGTATAAAGGGGCGGCGGCCGGGCCCCCAACACGAGCAGTACTTC	CASSIKGRRPGPQHEQYF
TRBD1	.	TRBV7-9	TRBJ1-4	TGTGCCAGCAGACACAGGGGAAGTGAAAAACTGTTTTTT	CASRHRGSEKLFF
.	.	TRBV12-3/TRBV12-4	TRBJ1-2	TGTGCCAGCACCACCCCGGGAGGGTATGGCTACACCTTC	CASTTPGGYGYTF
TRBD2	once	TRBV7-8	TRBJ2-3	TGTGCCAGCAGCAGGTGGACTAGCGCCCTCACAGATACGCAGTATTTT	CASSRWTSALTDTQYF
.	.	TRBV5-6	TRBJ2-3	TGTGCCAGCAGCTTACCGGGAGCTGGAAGTTTAAGGACAGATACGCAGTATTTT	CASSLPGAGSLRTDTQYF
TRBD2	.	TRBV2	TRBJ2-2	TGTGCCAGCAGTGAAGCGGGACTAGCGGGGGAAACCGGGGAGCTGTTTTTT	CASSEAGLAGETGELFF
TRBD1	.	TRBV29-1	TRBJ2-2	TGCAGCGTGGGACAGACAAACACCGGGGAGCTGTTTTTT	CSVGQTNTGELFF
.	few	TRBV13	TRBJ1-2	TGTGCCAGCAGCCTTGGTACTGGGGCCTATGGCTACACCTTC	CASSLGTGAYGYTF
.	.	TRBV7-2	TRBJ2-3	TGTGCCAGCAGCCCCTCCCGGGTTGAAGATACGCAGTATTTT	CASSPSRVEDTQYF
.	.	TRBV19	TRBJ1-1	TGTGCCAGTAGTAAACAAGGGGGGGTTGAAGCTTTCTTT	CASSKQGGVEAFF
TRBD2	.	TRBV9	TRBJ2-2	TGTGCCAGCAGCGTTTCTAGCGGGAACACCGGGGAGCTGTTTTTT	CASSVSSGNTGELFF
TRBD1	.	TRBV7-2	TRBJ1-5	TGTGCCAGCAGCTTAGGACAGGGGGACCAGCCCCAGCATTTT	CASSLGQGDQPQHF
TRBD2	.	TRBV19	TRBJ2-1	TGTGCCAGTAGTCCGCGACTAGCGGGCTTGGATGAGCAGTTCTTC	CASSPRLAGLDEQFF
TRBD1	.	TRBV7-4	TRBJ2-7	TGTGCCAGCAGCTTAGGGGGACAGGGGGTTGTGTACGAGCAGTACTTC	CASSLGGQGVVYEQYF
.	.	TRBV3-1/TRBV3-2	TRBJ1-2	TGTGCCAGCAGCCGGGGGGTTCTATCGGATGGCTACACCTTC	CASSRGVLSDGYTF
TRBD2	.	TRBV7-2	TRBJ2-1	TGTGCCAGCAGCCCTTTAGCGGGGGGGCCCTTTGAGCAGTTCTTC	CASSPLAGGPFEQFF
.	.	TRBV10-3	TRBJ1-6	TGTGCCATCCAGGGCTCCTATAATTCACCCCTCCACTTT	CAIQGSYNSPLHF
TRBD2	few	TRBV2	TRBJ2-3	TGTGCCAGCACCCGGGGATTAGCGGGGGGCGGAGATACGCAGTATTTT	CASTRGLAGGGDTQYF
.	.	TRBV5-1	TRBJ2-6	TGCGCCAGCAGCTGGCAGGGCTCTGGGGCCAACGTCCTGACTTTC	CASSWQGSGANVLTF
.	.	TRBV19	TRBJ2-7	TGTGCCAGTAGCACCGGAGGGGGCGGGCACGAGCAGTACTTC	CASSTGGGGHEQYF
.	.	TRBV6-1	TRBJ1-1	TGTGCCAGCAGTGAAGGATACCGGGATGTCACTGAAGCTTTCTTT	CASSEGYRDVTEAFF
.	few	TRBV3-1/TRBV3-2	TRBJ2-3	TGTGCCAGCAGCCAACCGGGGGAGAGCACAGATACGCAGTATTTT	CASSQPGESTDTQYF
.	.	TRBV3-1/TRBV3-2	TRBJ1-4	TGTGCCAGCAGCCTAGGGGTGGGCGAAAAACTGTTTTTT	CASSLGVGEKLFF
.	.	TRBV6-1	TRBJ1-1	TGTGCCAGCAGTGAGCGGGGGTTCACTGAAGCTTTCTTT	CASSERGFTEAFF
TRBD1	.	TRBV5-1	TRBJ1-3	TGCGCCAGCAGCTCCGAGGGGGCGAGAAACACCATATATTTT	CASSSEGARNTIYF
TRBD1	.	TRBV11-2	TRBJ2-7	TGTGCCAGCAGCCAGGGGACAGGGCGCACCTACGAGCAGTACTTC	CASSQGTGRTYEQYF
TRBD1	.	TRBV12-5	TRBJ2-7	TGTGCTAGTGGTTTGTTCCCGGGACAGGGGCATTACGAGCAGTACTTC	CASGLFPGQGHYEQYF
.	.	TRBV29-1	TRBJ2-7	TGCAGCGTTGGCGCAGGAGGCTACGAGCAGTACTTC	CSVGAGGYEQYF
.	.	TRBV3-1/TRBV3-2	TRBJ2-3	TGTGCCAGCAGCCAAGATCCGGGGAGAAAAGATACGCAGTATTTT	CASSQDPGRKDTQYF
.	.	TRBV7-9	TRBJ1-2	TGTGCCAGCAGCTTATCTGCAGGGTCCAACTATGGCTACACCTTC	CASSLSAGSNYGYTF
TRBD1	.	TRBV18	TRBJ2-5	TGTGCCAGCTCACTGGGACAGTCGGAGGTCGAGACCCAGTACTTC	CASSLGQSEVETQYF
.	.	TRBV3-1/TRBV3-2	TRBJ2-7	TGTGCCAGCAGCCAGGGCGGGTCTGAGCAGTACTTC	CASSQGGSEQYF
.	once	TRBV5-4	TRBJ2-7	TGTGCCAGCGGGCGTGGGGGCCCCAGTCCCTACGAGCAGTACTTC	CASGRGGPSPYEQYF
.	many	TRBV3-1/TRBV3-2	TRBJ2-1	TGTGCCAGCAGCCAGTCTGTGGGAGTTGGTACCTACAATGAGCAGTTCTTC	CASSQSVGVGTYNEQFF
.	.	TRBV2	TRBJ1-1	TGTGCCAGCAGTAGCTTAGGGAGAACTGAAGCTTTCTTT	CASSSLGRTEAFF
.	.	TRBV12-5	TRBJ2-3	TGTGCTAGTGGTCCCCTCCGCGGCGGGGATCTGGATACGCAGTATTTT	CASGPLRGGDLDTQYF
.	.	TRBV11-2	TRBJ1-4	TGTGCCAGCAGTCCCGGTGGAGGGAAACTGTTTTTT	CASSPGGGKLFF
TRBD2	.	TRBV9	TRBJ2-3	TGTGCCAGCAGCTTTCGCGGACTAGCGGGCATCACAGATACGCAGTATTTT	CASSFRGLAGITDTQYF
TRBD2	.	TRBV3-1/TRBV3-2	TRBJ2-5	TGTGCCAGCAGCTTAAATTTCGGGACTAGCGGCCAAGAGACCCAGTACTTC	CASSLNFGTSGQETQYF
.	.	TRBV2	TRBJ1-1	TGTGCCAGCAGCCCTATTGTGTCTGAAGCTTTCTTT	CASSPIVSEAFF
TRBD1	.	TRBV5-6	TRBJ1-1	TGTGCCAGCAGCTTGGGACAGGGGGTGAACACTGAAGCTTTCTTT	CASSLGQGVNTEAFF
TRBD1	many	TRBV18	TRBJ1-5	TGTGCCAGCTCAATTTCCGGGACAGGGGGCAGTCAGCCCCAGCATTTT	CASSISGTGGSQPQHF
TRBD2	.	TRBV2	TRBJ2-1	TGTGCCAGCACGGACGGCGGGAGGGCCTCTGGGTTCTTC	CASTDGGRASGFF
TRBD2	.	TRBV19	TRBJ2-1	TGTGCCAGTTCTAGCGGGAGTATAAACAATGAGCAGTTCTTC	CASSSGSINNEQFF
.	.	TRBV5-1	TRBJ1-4	TGCGCCAGCAGCTTGGATGGGGAGCCTAATGAAAAACTGTTTTTT	CASSLDGEPNEKLFF